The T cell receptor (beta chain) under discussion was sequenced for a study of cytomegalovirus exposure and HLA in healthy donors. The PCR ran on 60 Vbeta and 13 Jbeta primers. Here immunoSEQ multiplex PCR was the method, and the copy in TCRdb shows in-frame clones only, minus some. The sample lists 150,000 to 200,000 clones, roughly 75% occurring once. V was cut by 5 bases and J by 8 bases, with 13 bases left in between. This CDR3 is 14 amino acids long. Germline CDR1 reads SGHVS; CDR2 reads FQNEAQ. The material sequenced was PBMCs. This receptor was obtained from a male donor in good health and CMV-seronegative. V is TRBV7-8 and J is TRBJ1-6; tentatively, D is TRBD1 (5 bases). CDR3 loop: CASSRGVWDSPLHF. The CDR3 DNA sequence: TGTGCCAGCAGCCGGGGGGTATGGGATTCACCCCTCCACTTT.